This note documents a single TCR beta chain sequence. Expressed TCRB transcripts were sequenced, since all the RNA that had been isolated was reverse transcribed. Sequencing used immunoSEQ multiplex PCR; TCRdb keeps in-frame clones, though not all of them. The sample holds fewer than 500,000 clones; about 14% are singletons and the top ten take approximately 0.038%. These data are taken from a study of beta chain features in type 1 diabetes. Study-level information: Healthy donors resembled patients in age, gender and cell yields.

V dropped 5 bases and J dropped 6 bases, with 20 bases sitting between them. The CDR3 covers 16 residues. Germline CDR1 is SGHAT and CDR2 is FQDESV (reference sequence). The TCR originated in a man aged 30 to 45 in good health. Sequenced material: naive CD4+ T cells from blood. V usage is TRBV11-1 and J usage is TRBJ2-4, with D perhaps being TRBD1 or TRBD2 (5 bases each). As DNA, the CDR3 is TGTGCCAGCAGCCACCCTGGGACCTATCCGAGAAACATTCAGTACTTC. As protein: CASSHPGTYPRNIQYF.